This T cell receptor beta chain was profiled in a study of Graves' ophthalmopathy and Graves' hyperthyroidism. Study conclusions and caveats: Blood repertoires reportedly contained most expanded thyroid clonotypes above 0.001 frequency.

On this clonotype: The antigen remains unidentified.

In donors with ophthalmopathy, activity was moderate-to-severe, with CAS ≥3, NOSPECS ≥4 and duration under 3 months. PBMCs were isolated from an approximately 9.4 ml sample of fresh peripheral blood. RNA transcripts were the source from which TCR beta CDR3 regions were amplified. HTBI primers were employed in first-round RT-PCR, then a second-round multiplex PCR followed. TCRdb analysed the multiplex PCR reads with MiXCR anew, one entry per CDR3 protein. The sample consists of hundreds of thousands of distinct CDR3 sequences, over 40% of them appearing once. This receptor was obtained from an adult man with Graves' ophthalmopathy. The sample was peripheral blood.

The CDR3 sequence is CASSLGVFGNSPLHF. Here the CDR3 DNA reads TGTGCCAGCAGCTTGGGTGTTTTTGGTAATTCACCCCTCCACTTT. The gene calls are TRBV5-6 and TRBJ1-6; D ambiguous. The V end lost 0 bases, the J end lost 6 bases, and 10 bases lay between the germline ends. The CDR3 sequence is 15 residues long. The germline V gene has CDR1 SGHDT and CDR2 YYEEEE.